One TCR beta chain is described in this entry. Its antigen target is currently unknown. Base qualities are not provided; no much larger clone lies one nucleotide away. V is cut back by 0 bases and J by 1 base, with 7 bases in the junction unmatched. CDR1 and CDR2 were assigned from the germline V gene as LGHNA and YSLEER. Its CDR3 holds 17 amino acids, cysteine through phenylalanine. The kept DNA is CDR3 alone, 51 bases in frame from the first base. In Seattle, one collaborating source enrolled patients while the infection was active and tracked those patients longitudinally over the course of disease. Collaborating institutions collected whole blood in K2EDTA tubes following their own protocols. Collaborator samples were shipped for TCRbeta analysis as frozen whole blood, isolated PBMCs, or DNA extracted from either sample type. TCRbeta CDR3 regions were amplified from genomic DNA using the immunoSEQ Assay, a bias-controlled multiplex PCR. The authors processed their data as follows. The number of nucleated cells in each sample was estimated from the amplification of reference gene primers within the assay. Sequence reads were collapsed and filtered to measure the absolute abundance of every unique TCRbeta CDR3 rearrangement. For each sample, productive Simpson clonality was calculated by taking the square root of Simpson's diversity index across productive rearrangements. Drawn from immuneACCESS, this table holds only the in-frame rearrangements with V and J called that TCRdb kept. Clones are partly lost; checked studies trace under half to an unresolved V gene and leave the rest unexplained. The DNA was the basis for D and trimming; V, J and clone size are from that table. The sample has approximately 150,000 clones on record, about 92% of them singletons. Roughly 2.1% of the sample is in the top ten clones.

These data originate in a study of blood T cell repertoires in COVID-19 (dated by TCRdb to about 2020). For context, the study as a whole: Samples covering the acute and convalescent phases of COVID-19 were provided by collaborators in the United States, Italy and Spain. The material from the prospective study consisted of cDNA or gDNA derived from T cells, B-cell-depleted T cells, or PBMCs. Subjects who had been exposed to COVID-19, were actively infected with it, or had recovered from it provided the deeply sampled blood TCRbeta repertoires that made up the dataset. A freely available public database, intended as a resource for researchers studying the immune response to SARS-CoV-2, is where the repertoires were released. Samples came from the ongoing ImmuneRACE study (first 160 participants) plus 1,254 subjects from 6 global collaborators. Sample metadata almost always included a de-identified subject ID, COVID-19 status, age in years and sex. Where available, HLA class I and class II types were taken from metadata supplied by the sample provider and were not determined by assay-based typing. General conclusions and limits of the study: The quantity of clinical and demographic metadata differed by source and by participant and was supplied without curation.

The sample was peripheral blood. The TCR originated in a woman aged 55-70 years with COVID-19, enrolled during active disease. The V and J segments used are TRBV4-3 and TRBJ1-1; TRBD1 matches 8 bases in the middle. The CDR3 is CASSQEAQGAWNTEAFF. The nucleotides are TGCGCCAGCAGCCAAGAGGCCCAGGGGGCCTGGAACACTGAAGCTTTCTTT.